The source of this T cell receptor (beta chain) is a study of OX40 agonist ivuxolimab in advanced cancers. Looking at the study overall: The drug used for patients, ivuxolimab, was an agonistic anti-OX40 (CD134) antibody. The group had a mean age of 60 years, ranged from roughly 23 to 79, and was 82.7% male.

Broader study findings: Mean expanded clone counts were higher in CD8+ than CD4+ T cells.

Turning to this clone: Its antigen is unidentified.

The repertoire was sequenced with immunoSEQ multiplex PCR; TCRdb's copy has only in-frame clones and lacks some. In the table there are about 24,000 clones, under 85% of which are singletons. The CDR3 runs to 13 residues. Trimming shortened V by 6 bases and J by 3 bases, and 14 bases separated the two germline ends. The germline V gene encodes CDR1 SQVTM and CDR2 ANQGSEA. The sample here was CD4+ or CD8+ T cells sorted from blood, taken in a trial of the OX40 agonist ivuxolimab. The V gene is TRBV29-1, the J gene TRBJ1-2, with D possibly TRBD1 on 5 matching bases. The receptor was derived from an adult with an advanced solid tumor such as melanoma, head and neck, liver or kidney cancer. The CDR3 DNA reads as TGCAGCGTCGATGGGGCCGACCACTATGGCTACACCTTC. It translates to CSVDGADHYGYTF.